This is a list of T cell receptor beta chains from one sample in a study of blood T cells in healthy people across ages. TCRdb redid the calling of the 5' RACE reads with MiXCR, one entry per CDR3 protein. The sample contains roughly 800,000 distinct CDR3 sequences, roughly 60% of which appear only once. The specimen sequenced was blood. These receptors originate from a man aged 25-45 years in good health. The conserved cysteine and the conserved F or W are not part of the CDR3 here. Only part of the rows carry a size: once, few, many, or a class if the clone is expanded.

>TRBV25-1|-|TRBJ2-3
ASTGGLMEDTQY
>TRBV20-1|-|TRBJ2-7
SAPAWTSVSGEQY
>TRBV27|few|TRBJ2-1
ASSFGVEQF
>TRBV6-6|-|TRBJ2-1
ASLRQASYNEQF
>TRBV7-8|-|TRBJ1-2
ASSSQGSSYGYT
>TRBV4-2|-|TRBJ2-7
ASSQQLAGGDLSYEQY
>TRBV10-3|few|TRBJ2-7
AMAQGGWDREQY
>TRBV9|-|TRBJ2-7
ASSVGVTDEQY
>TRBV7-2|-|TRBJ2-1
ASSLQSGQGLNEQF
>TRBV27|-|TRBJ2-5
ASSLLSGFQETQY
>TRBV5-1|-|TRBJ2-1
ASSSSSGYNEQF
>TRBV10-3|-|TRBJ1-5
ATGQGAADHQPQH
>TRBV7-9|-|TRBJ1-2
ASSLVMYRNGYT
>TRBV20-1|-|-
SARSGTLPYEQY
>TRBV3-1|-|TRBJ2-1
ASSRTSGGLYNEQF
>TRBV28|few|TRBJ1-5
ASSLIGAGNQPQH
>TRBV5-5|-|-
ASTREVFGQGAETQY
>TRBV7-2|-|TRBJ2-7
ASSSDVLRAGIDEQY
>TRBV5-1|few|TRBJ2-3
ASSGWGSTDTQY
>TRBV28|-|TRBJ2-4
TSRATIQGGQY
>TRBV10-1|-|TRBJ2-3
ASINPQGSTDTQY
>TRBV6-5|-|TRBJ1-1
ASSYSESGANTEAF
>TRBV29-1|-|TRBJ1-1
SVWEGLQSTEAF
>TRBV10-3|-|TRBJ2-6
AISETNQLLSGANVLT
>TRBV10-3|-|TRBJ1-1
AISLSNGRTPEAF
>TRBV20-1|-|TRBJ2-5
SARDPYFGSQY
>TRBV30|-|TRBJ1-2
AWTRDGAHGYT
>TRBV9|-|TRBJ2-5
ASSAGDSQETQY
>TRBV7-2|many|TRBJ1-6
ASSFGTGLSPLH
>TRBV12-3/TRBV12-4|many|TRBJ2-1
ASSLLAALNEQF
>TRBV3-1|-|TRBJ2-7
ASSQGPGSSYEQY
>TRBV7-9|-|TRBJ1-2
ASSLADYGYT
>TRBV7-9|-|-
ASSLTRTSARVETQY
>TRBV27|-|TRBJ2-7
ATRRPLTHNEQY
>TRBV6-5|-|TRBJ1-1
ASSFSGTADEAF
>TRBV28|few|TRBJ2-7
ASSPIRYEQY
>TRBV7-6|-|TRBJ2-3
ASSHRTFSTDTQY
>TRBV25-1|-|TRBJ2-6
ASTQPGSSGANVLT
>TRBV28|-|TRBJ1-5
ASSAGNQPQH
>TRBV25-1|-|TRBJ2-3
ASSEYSGAGLAVHTDTQY
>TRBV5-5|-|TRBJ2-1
ASSPGTGIYNEQF
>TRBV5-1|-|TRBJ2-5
ASSRSSGFQETQY
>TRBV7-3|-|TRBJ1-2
ASSPGGTDYGYT
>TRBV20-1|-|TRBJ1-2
SVSKEFYNYGYT
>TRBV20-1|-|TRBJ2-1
SAREGLTYNEQF
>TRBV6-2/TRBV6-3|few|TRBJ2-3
ASRPRASTDTQY
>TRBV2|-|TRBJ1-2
ASSEGGQGGLSYT
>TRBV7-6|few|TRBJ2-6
ASSSAGVLGANVLT
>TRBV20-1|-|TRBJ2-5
SARAEREETQY
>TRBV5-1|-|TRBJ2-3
ASSLFWAGEFTDTQY
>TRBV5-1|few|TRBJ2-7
ASSRESGGSSYEQY
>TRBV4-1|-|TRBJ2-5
ASSQEKAVGETQY
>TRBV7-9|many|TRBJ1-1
ASSPPGNTEAF
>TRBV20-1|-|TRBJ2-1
SARTGTRNEQF